The 16 T cell receptor beta chains below all came from one sample that was sequenced in a study of blood T cell repertoires in COVID-19. Clones were sequenced by immunoSEQ multiplex PCR, and TCRdb holds only the in-frame ones, with some missing. The table shows about 150,000 clones, with roughly 80% occurring only once. Sequences were obtained from peripheral blood. The source of these receptors is a woman aged 60-75 years with acute or convalescent COVID-19.

The chain links TRBV18 to TRBJ2-3; D unclear. V lost 0 bases to trimming and J lost 4 bases, with 8 bases between them. Germline CDR1 reads KGHSH; CDR2 reads LQKENI. There are 14 residues in the CDR3. For the CDR3, the DNA is TGTGCCAGCTCACCACCCTCAGCGTCAGATACGCAGTATTTT. The encoded protein is CASSPPSASDTQYF.

The chain uses TRBV7-9 and TRBJ1-1; possibly TRBD1 for D (5 bases). Germline V gene data show CDR1 as SEHNR and CDR2 as FQNEAQ (reference sequence). CDR3 length equals 17 residues. The V end was cut by 4 bases, the J end by 1 base, with 19 bases between. CDR3 in amino acids: CASSSSGWQQANTEAFF. The CDR3 DNA follows: TGTGCCAGCAGCTCATCGGGTTGGCAACAGGCGAACACTGAAGCTTTCTTT.

V is TRBV6-6 and J is TRBJ1-2; D gene ambiguous. The CDR3 runs 15 residues. Trimming took 5 bases from V and 4 from J, leaving 17 bases between them. The V gene's germline CDR1 is MNHNY and CDR2 SVGAGI (reference sequence). The CDR3 sequence is CASSTRPGGLYGYTF. The CDR3 DNA reads as TGTGCCAGCAGTACCCGCCCTGGCGGACTCTATGGCTACACCTTC.

The chain combines TRBV19 with TRBJ1-1; possibly TRBD1 for D (5 bases). Germline loops: CDR1 LNHDA, CDR2 SQIVND (reference sequence). The CDR3 covers 14 residues. V lost 5 bases, J lost 6 bases, and 16 bases lay in between. DNA for the CDR3: TGTGCCAGTAGTCTACAGGTTGGGGTCGCTGAAGCTTTCTTT. Residues: CASSLQVGVAEAFF.

The DNA of the CDR3 is TGTGCCAGCAGCTCCGGACAGCGCAATCAGCCCCAGCATTTT. This gives the protein CASSSGQRNQPQHF. This chain uses TRBV27 with TRBJ1-5; perhaps TRBD1 as D (6 bases). The V end lost 6 bases, the J end lost 2 bases, and 11 bases lay between the germline ends. Germline V gene lookup returns CDR1 MNHEY and CDR2 SMNVEV (reference sequence). CDR3 length: 14 residues.

CDR3 sequence (DNA): TGTGCCATCAGTGAGTCGAATCGGGAGAACACTGAAGCTTTCTTT. Protein product: CAISESNRENTEAFF. The chain joins TRBV10-3 to TRBJ1-1; D not certain. Trimming cost V 0 bases and J 1 base, with 9 bases left between them. There are 15 residues in the CDR3. Looked up from germline, CDR1 is ENHRY and CDR2 is SYGVKD.

This sequence joins TRBV3-1 (or the pseudogene TRBV3-2) and TRBJ2-7; TRBD2 matches at 7 bases. Germline CDR1 reads LGHDT; CDR2 reads YNNKEL (reference sequence). The trim removed 6 bases at V and 6 bases at J, leaving 8 bases unmatched. This CDR3 region has 13 residues. CDR3 DNA sequence: TGTGCCAGCAGTATGCTAGCGGCCGTCGAGCAGTACTTC. This translates into CASSMLAAVEQYF.

This clone is a singleton in its sample. The chain recombines TRBV15 with TRBJ1-5, with 7 nucleotides matching TRBD1. Looked up from germline, CDR1 is LNHNV and CDR2 is YYDKDF (reference sequence). The V and J ends lost 5 bases and 5 bases, in that order; junction bases with no gene match: 9. The CDR3 has 15 residues. The CDR3 loop is CATSGRGQDHQPQHF. For the CDR3, the DNA is TGTGCCACCAGCGGAAGAGGACAGGACCATCAGCCCCAGCATTTT.

This clone was detected a few times. The chain couples TRBV11-1 to TRBJ2-3; D is possibly TRBD1 (5 bases). This CDR3 contains 14 residues. Germline V gene lookup returns CDR1 SGHAT and CDR2 FQDESV (reference sequence). The ends were cut back, 0 bases at V and 3 bases at J, with 7 bases in the middle. This CDR3 reads CASSLAQGTDTQYF. For the CDR3, the DNA is TGTGCCAGCAGCTTAGCGCAGGGTACAGATACGCAGTATTTT.

The chain uses TRBV28 and TRBJ1-2, with 7 bases aligning to TRBD1. Germline CDR1 and CDR2: MDHEN and SYDVKM. This CDR3 spans 14 amino acids. V lost 1 base, J lost 8 bases, and 7 bases stayed unmatched. The CDR3 sequence: CASSLSRTGHGYTF. The CDR3 DNA sequence: TGTGCCAGCAGTTTATCCCGGACAGGACACGGCTACACCTTC.

The chain couples TRBV5-1 to TRBJ1-2, with 12 bases that match TRBD1. The CDR3 spans 16 residues. Per the germline V gene, CDR1 is SGHRS and CDR2 is YFSETQ. The trim removed 2 bases at V and 4 bases at J, leaving 6 bases unmatched. DNA of the CDR3: TGCGCCAGCAGCTTATGGACGGGACAGGGGGCCTATGGCTACACCTTC. This gives the protein CASSLWTGQGAYGYTF.

This rearrangement joins TRBV4-1 to TRBJ1-1; D not resolved. This CDR3 comprises 15 residues. CDR1 and CDR2 (germline): MGHRA, YSYEKL. With 3 bases removed from V and 6 bases from J, the gap between germline ends came to 17 bases. For the CDR3, the DNA is TGCGCCAGCAGCCACAGGTTAGGGAGGAGCGCTGAAGCTTTCTTT. It codes for CASSHRLGRSAEAFF.

The chain links TRBV5-1 to TRBJ1-1; 8 nucleotides match TRBD1. This CDR3 contains 14 residues. V shed 3 bases and J 5 bases; nucleotides not matched to a gene: 6. CDR1 and CDR2 (germline): SGHRS, YFSETQ. The DNA of the CDR3 is TGCGCCAGCAGCTCCTGGACAGGGCGGACTGAAGCTTTCTTT. It yields the protein CASSSWTGRTEAFF.

The chain uses TRBV28 and TRBJ1-6; D is perhaps TRBD1 (5 bases). Germline V gene lookup returns CDR1 MDHEN and CDR2 SYDVKM. This CDR3 is 16 amino acids long. With 7 bases removed from V and 2 bases from J, the gap between germline ends came to 15 bases. The CDR3 region is CASTMGGVTYNSPLHF. The CDR3 bases are TGTGCCAGCACCATGGGGGGGGTAACCTATAATTCACCCCTCCACTTT.

The CDR3 DNA sequence: TGTGCCAGCAGTGACTATGCGGGAATGGATACGCAGTATTTT. It encodes CASSDYAGMDTQYF. The chain has TRBV6-4 and TRBJ2-3, with D maybe TRBD2 (6 bases). The V end lost 1 base, the J end lost 6 bases, and 11 bases lay between the germline ends. Per germline, CDR1 MRHNA and CDR2 SNTAGT. The CDR3 consists of 14 residues.

The V and J genes are TRBV10-1 and TRBJ1-1, with 11 bases matching TRBD1. Trimming cost V 2 bases and J 10 bases; bases outside gene matches: 3. In germline, CDR1 is WNHNN, CDR2 SYGVQD (reference sequence). The CDR3 consists of 13 residues. This CDR3 reads CASSERGQGGAFF. CDR3 nucleotide sequence: TGCGCCAGCAGTGAGAGGGGACAGGGGGGAGCTTTCTTT.